The sequence of this TCR beta chain was determined in a study of blood T cells in healthy people across ages. Deletions cut 1 base from V and 0 bases from J, with 10 bases between. From germline, CDR1 is SGHTA and CDR2 FQGNSA. CDR3 size: 16 residues. Comments on this clonotype: With a much larger clone just one base away, this may be a read error.

Sample-barcoded 5' priming and a J-beta primer mix drove a second PCR of roughly 6 to 12 cycles. Each CDR3 protein gets one entry after TCRdb re-called the 5' RACE reads with MiXCR. This table has 700,000 or so distinct CDR3 sequences, roughly 43% appearing once. The chain has TRBV7-2 and TRBJ1-5, with D unclear. The clonotype was recovered from a man older than 75 in good health. Specimen: blood. The CDR3, as DNA: TGTGCCAGCAGCTTAGGGGCGGGAACTAGCAATCAGCCCCAGCATTTT. Translating it yields CASSLGAGTSNQPQHF.